The 19 T cell receptor beta chains presented below share a single source sample, sequenced in a study of radiation and T cells in renal cell carcinoma. Time point noted: blood 4 weeks post-SBRT, at nephrectomy. Treatment of the sample: 15 Gy SBRT to primary tumor, nephrectomy 4 weeks later. Profiling relied on immunoSEQ multiplex PCR, and the TCRdb table lists in-frame clones only, not all of them. Counted here are around 100,000 clones, 84% occurring once; the ten biggest clones make up approximately 7.2%. Here the sequenced sample was blood, taken from a patient whose treatment included radiotherapy and nephrectomy. The receptors derive from a man in his sixties with renal cell carcinoma.

The chain has TRBV6-5 and TRBJ2-4; 9 nucleotides line up with TRBD1. CDR1 MNHEY and CDR2 SVGAGI come from the germline V gene. J was trimmed by 7 bases and V by 5 bases; bases with no gene match: 6. The CDR3 loop spans 14 amino acids. The CDR3 protein is CASSTKGQGNIQYF. The DNA of the CDR3 is TGTGCCAGCAGTACTAAGGGACAGGGTAACATTCAGTACTTC.

The V and J genes are TRBV28 and TRBJ2-3, with TRBD2 matching over 8 bases. This CDR3 spans 15 amino acids. Trimming took 6 bases from V and 7 from J; bases not matched to a gene: 12. The germline V gene encodes CDR1 MDHEN and CDR2 SYDVKM. The CDR3 sequence: CASRPGGERVNTQYF. In nucleotides, the CDR3 is TGTGCCAGCAGGCCCGGGGGGGAAAGGGTGAATACGCAGTATTTT.

The chain recombines TRBV5-8 with TRBJ2-1; 7 bases are shared with TRBD2. V shed 3 bases and J 4 bases; nucleotides not matched to a gene: 10. This CDR3 region has 16 residues. In germline, CDR1 is SGHTS, CDR2 YDEGEE. The CDR3 DNA follows: TGTGCCAGCAGCTCTCGGCTAGCGGCCATTTACAATGAGCAGTTCTTC. Its translation: CASSSRLAAIYNEQFF. Variable domain in full (rest from reference TRBV5-8 and TRBJ2-1): EAGVTQSPTHLIKTRGQQATLRCSPISGHTSVYWYQQALGLGLQFLLWYDEGEERNRGNFPPRFSGRQFPNYSSELNVNALELEDSALYLCASSSRLAAIYNEQFFGPGTRLTVL.

The V call is TRBV6-1, the J call TRBJ1-2; unclear D gene. The germline V gene encodes CDR1 MNHNS and CDR2 SASEGT. CDR3 length: 12 amino acids. The V and J ends lost 4 bases and 2 bases respectively, with 5 bases between them. CDR3 protein: CASSGSNYGYTF. The CDR3 bases are TGTGCCAGCAGTGGTAGCAACTATGGCTACACCTTC.

CDR3 loop: CSVAGERDRGLTEAFF. The CDR3 DNA is TGCAGCGTTGCCGGGGAGAGGGACAGGGGATTAACTGAAGCTTTCTTT. V is TRBV29-1 and J is TRBJ1-1; 10 bases agree with TRBD1. Germline CDR1 reads SQVTM; CDR2 reads ANQGSEA. V lost 4 bases and J lost 5; bases outside the gene matches: 13. The CDR3 contains 16 residues.

The gene calls are TRBV27 and TRBJ2-1; possibly TRBD1 for D (6 bases). Germline V gene sequence: CDR1 MNHEY, CDR2 SMNVEV (reference sequence). The CDR3 runs 15 residues. The ends were cut back, 2 bases at V and 8 bases at J, with 16 bases in the middle. The CDR3 region has the DNA TGTGCCAGCAGTTTAACCACGGGACATTTCTATGAGCAGTTCTTC. This sequence encodes CASSLTTGHFYEQFF.

J is TRBJ2-5 and V is TRBV5-1; no clear D. The germline V gene encodes CDR1 SGHRS and CDR2 YFSETQ. Trimming stripped 0 bases from V and 7 bases from J, with 16 bases between. The CDR3 sequence is 15 residues long. CDR3 in DNA: TGCGCCAGCAGCTTGGGCGTAACCCCAGACGGGACCCAGTACTTC. Its protein is CASSLGVTPDGTQYF.

The genes are TRBV28 and TRBJ2-7, with 7 bases identical to TRBD2. J was trimmed by 7 bases and V by 4 bases; bases with no gene match: 10. Germline V lookup: CDR1 MDHEN, CDR2 SYDVKM. This CDR3 comprises 14 residues. Here the CDR3 reads CASSSTGLSMEQYF. As DNA, the CDR3 is TGTGCCAGCAGTTCCACGGGACTAAGTATGGAGCAGTACTTC.

The chain carries TRBV5-4 and TRBJ1-1; 7 bases align to TRBD1. Germline V gives CDR1 SGHNT, CDR2 YYREEE (reference sequence). With V trimmed by 4 bases and J by 0 bases, 15 bases remained unmatched. The CDR3 is 18 residues long. CDR3 DNA: TGTGCCAGCAGCCAAGAGGGACCTTCGACAGGGATGAACACTGAAGCTTTCTTT. It is translated as CASSQEGPSTGMNTEAFF.

The chain carries TRBV7-2 and TRBJ2-1; the match to TRBD1 covers 7 bases. The CDR3 has 14 amino acids. Per germline, CDR1 SGHTA and CDR2 FQGNSA. J gave up 8 bases and V 0 bases, and 4 bases lay outside the gene matches. The CDR3 is CASSLAGGADEQFF. The CDR3 coding sequence is TGTGCCAGCAGCTTAGCAGGGGGCGCGGATGAGCAGTTCTTC. The full variable domain, with the rest looked up from reference TRBV7-2 and TRBJ2-1, is GAGVSQSPSNKVTEKGKDVELRCDPISGHTALYWYRQSLGQGLEFLIYFQGNSAPDKSGLPSDRFSAERTGGSVSTLTIQRTQQEDSAVYLCASSLAGGADEQFFGPGTRLTVL.

V is TRBV2 and J is TRBJ1-2, with D uncertain. Deletions cut 7 bases from V and 4 bases from J, with 19 bases between. Germline V lookup: CDR1 SNHLY, CDR2 FYNNEI. This CDR3 spans 15 amino acids. The CDR3 reads CASIFSREESYGYTF. The CDR3 bases are TGTGCCAGCATATTTAGCCGGGAAGAATCCTATGGCTACACCTTC.

This chain connects TRBV30 to TRBJ2-7; the D gene could be TRBD1 or TRBD2 (6 bases each). Trimming stripped 4 bases from V and 3 bases from J, with 10 bases between. The V gene's germline CDR1 is GTSNPN and CDR2 SVGIG (reference sequence). CDR3 length: 12 residues. In DNA form, the CDR3 reads TGTGCCTGGACCGAGGGGGGCTACGAGCAGTACTTC. Translating gives CAWTEGGYEQYF.

This clone was recorded once. The chain uses TRBV10-2 and TRBJ2-7; no definite D call. Germline V CDR1 and CDR2: WSHSY, SAAADI. With 3 bases removed from V and 0 bases from J, the gap between germline ends came to 3 bases. The CDR3 totals 12 residues. Here the CDR3 reads CASSDASYEQYF. CDR3 nucleotides: TGCGCCAGCAGTGACGCCTCCTACGAGCAGTACTTC.

The rearrangement joins TRBV28 to TRBJ2-1; TRBD1 might be the D (7 bases). V lost 4 bases, J lost 4 bases, and 23 bases lay in between. From germline, CDR1 is MDHEN and CDR2 SYDVKM. This CDR3 has 18 residues. This CDR3 is CASSYTAAGGTVYNEQFF. The CDR3 DNA reads TGTGCCAGCAGTTACACGGCGGCAGGGGGGACGGTATACAATGAGCAGTTCTTC.

The V gene is TRBV4-1, the J gene TRBJ2-5, with D unclear. Germline assignment: CDR1 MGHRA and CDR2 YSYEKL. This CDR3 is 13 amino acids long. V was trimmed by 1 base and J by 3 bases, leaving 6 bases between them. CDR3 sequence: CASSQVSKETQYF. Here the CDR3 DNA reads TGCGCCAGCAGCCAAGTGAGTAAAGAGACCCAGTACTTC.

The chain couples TRBV27 to TRBJ2-7; 9 bases are a match to TRBD1. The V segment lost 0 bases and the J segment 3 bases; nucleotides outside the gene matches: 3. The CDR3 totals 15 residues. Germline V CDR1 and CDR2: MNHEY, SMNVEV (reference sequence). For the CDR3, the DNA is TGTGCCAGCAGTTTATCGGGACAGGGTTTCTACGAGCAGTACTTC. Protein sequence: CASSLSGQGFYEQYF.

This chain links TRBV11-2 with TRBJ2-2, with TRBD1 matching 7 bases. From germline, CDR1 is SGHAT and CDR2 FQNNGV. The CDR3 has 16 amino acids. After removal of 3 bases from V and 4 bases from J, the junction contained 8 bases not matched to a gene. The CDR3 bases are TGTGCCAGCAGCTTGTTAGCGAGGGGGCTCACCGGGGAGCTGTTTTTT. Protein product: CASSLLARGLTGELFF.

The rearrangement joins TRBV28 to TRBJ2-7; D not certain. The germline CDR1 and CDR2 sequences are MDHEN and SYDVKM. With 7 bases removed from V and 1 base from J, the gap between germline ends came to 11 bases. The CDR3 is made up of 13 amino acids. The CDR3 protein is CASKSSGSYEQYF. CDR3 DNA sequence: TGTGCCAGCAAAAGTTCTGGGTCCTACGAGCAGTACTTC. Filled out from reference TRBV28 and TRBJ2-7, the complete variable domain reads DVKVTQSSRYLVKRTGEKVFLECVQDMDHENMFWYRQDPGLGLRLIYFSYDVKMKEKGDIPEGYSVSREKKERFSLILESASTNQTSMYLCASKSSGSYEQYFGPGTRLTVT.

The chain recombines TRBV6-5 with TRBJ1-2; weak D call: TRBD1 (6 bases). Germline V CDR1 and CDR2: MNHEY, SVGAGI. This CDR3 has 15 residues. The V end was cut by 2 bases, the J end by 4 bases, with 14 bases between. This chain's CDR3 is CASSYRAGEGYGYTF. CDR3 nucleotide sequence: TGTGCCAGCAGTTACCGGGCAGGGGAAGGCTATGGCTACACCTTC.